The 23 T cell receptor beta chains below come from one sample, sequenced in a study of cytomegalovirus exposure and HLA in healthy donors. PCR amplification relied on 60 Vbeta primers (plus 13 Jbeta primers). Profiling relied on immunoSEQ multiplex PCR, and the TCRdb table lists in-frame clones only, not all of them. Among 160,000 or so clones listed, around 76% were seen once. Source material: PBMCs. The receptors were sampled from a man in his forties or fifties in good health and CMV-seronegative.

The chain employs TRBV30 and TRBJ1-2; possible D gene TRBD1, 6 bases. The germline V gene has CDR1 GTSNPN and CDR2 SVGIG (reference sequence). The ends were cut back, 0 bases at V and 7 bases at J, with 15 bases in the middle. The length of the CDR3 is 14 residues. CDR3: CAWSVYRAALGYTF. The CDR3 DNA reads TGTGCCTGGAGTGTTTACAGGGCTGCCCTTGGCTACACCTTC. The entire variable domain, with the rest obtained from reference TRBV30 and TRBJ1-2, is as follows: SQTIHQWPATLVQPVGSPLSLECTVEGTSNPNLYWYRQAAGRGLQLLFYSVGIGQISSEVPQNLSASRPQDRQFILSSKKLLLSDSGFYLCAWSVYRAALGYTFGSGTRLTVV.

V usage is TRBV7-9 and J usage is TRBJ2-7, with 7 bases aligning to TRBD2. The J segment lost 7 bases and the V segment lost 3 bases, leaving 6 bases of the junction unmatched. From germline, CDR1 is SEHNR and CDR2 FQNEAQ (reference sequence). The CDR3 has 13 residues. Here the CDR3 reads CASSFDPAGEQYF. CDR3 sequence (DNA): TGTGCCAGCAGCTTCGACCCAGCGGGGGAGCAGTACTTC.

The V call is TRBV29-1, the J call TRBJ1-6; 8 positions match TRBD1. CDR1 is SQVTM, CDR2 ANQGSEA, per germline. The junction had 2 bases not matched to a gene; V was cut back by 7 bases and J by 9 bases. The CDR3 is 11 amino acids. CDR3 nucleotide sequence: TGCAGCGACAGGGGGAGTTCACCCCTCCACTTT. Translated, it gives CSDRGSSPLHF.

This clone appeared a single time. The chain joins TRBV5-6 to TRBJ1-6; TRBD1 matches 9 bases. The germline CDR1 and CDR2 sequences are SGHDT and YYEEEE. V lost 4 bases, J lost 8 bases, and 7 bases stayed unmatched. The CDR3 runs 15 residues. The DNA for the CDR3 is TGTGCCAGCAGCCTCCGGGGACAGGGATATTCACCCCTCCACTTT. This sequence encodes CASSLRGQGYSPLHF. The variable domain in full, completed from reference TRBV5-6 and TRBJ1-6, reads DAGVTQSPTHLIKTRGQQVTLRCSPKSGHDTVSWYQQALGQGPQFIFQYYEEEERQRGNFPDRFSGHQFPNYSSELNVNALLLGDSALYLCASSLRGQGYSPLHFGNGTRLTVT.

Comment on this clone: Its ends do not fully match the called genes, so a read error is possible. The chain couples TRBV27 to TRBJ2-6, with D possibly being TRBD1 (5 bases). Germline lookup yields CDR1 MNHEY and CDR2 SMNVEV (reference sequence). This CDR3 region has 16 residues. CDR3 sequence reads: CASSRVTSSGANGLTF. CDR3 bases: TGTGCCAGCTCTAGGGTAACCTCCTCTGGGGCCAACGGCCTGACTTTC.

This clone was recorded once. The CDR3 DNA reads TGTGCCAGCAGTGAGGCTCGACGGGATAATTCACCCCTCCACTTT. Amino acids: CASSEARRDNSPLHF. The chain carries TRBV2 and TRBJ1-6; D is unclear. Trimming shortened V by 3 bases and J by 5 bases, and 11 bases separated the two germline ends. Germline CDR1 and CDR2: SNHLY and FYNNEI. The CDR3 loop spans 15 amino acids.

The V and J genes are TRBV29-1 and TRBJ1-1; perhaps TRBD1 as D (6 bases). The CDR3 has 13 amino acids. Trimming removed 7 bases from V and 4 bases from J, with 16 bases in between. Germline values: CDR1 SQVTM, CDR2 ANQGSEA. CDR3 nucleotides: TGCAGCGCTATGGGGGCGTCGGGCACTGAAGCTTTCTTT. Translation: CSAMGASGTEAFF.

The chain joins TRBV21-1 to TRBJ2-7; the D call TRBD2 from the table was never checked on the DNA. TRBV21-1 is labeled a pseudogene. There are 17 residues in the CDR3. This CDR3 reads CASSKAPGAENSYEQYV. The DNA of the CDR3 is TGTGCCAGCAGCAAAGCACCGGGAGCGGAGAACTCCTACGAGCAGTACGTC.

V is TRBV30 and J is TRBJ2-6; TRBD2 matches 12 bases. After removal of 0 bases from V and 0 bases from J, the junction contained 21 bases not matched to a gene. This CDR3 is built from 24 residues. Germline-derived CDR1 and CDR2 are GTSNPN and SVGIG (reference sequence). As DNA, the CDR3 is TGTGCCTGGAGTGTACGGGGGGCGACAGGGAGGCTAGCGGGAGGGGGCTCTGGGGCCAACGTCCTGACTTTC. This sequence encodes CAWSVRGATGRLAGGGSGANVLTF.

The V and J genes are TRBV2 and TRBJ2-7, with 15 nucleotides matching TRBD2. The CDR3 is made up of 23 amino acids. The V gene's germline CDR1 is SNHLY and CDR2 FYNNEI. Trimming at V came to 1 base and at J to 1 base, leaving 20 bases not matched to a gene. The CDR3 spells CASSEGLHVPGLAGGSGSYEQYF. DNA of the CDR3: TGTGCCAGCAGTGAAGGCCTACACGTTCCGGGACTAGCGGGAGGATCGGGTTCCTACGAGCAGTACTTC.

For this clone: One junction end disagrees with the germline gene, perhaps due to a read error. The V and J genes are TRBV11-2 and TRBJ1-4; TRBD1 agrees at 9 bases. The CDR3 sequence is 16 residues long. Germline CDR1 is SGHAT and CDR2 is FQNNGV. CDR3 residues: CASSLDTGQGYEKLFF. The DNA of the CDR3 is TGTGCCAGCAGCCTAGACACGGGACAGGGTTATGAAAAACTGTTTTTT.

This sequence joins TRBV30 and TRBJ2-1; D may be TRBD1 (6 bases). The CDR3 spans 16 residues. Germline V CDR1 and CDR2: GTSNPN, SVGIG (reference sequence). The V end lost 2 bases, the J end lost 0 bases, and 14 bases lay between the germline ends. The CDR3 nucleotides read TGTGCCTGGAGTTTACAGGGCTTAAGCTCCTACAATGAGCAGTTCTTC. Protein: CAWSLQGLSSYNEQFF.

The chain has TRBV10-3 and TRBJ2-2, with TRBD1 matching over 9 bases. With V trimmed by 6 bases and J by 5 bases, 7 bases remained unmatched. This CDR3 spans 15 amino acids. Germline CDR1 and CDR2: ENHRY and SYGVKD. CDR3 residues: CAISPGQGKTGELFF. CDR3 bases: TGTGCCATCAGCCCGGGACAGGGAAAAACCGGGGAGCTGTTTTTT.

The chain joins TRBV10-3 to TRBJ2-5, with 11 bases lining up with TRBD1. Germline CDR1 and CDR2: ENHRY and SYGVKD. This CDR3 spans 12 amino acids. Trimming removed 6 bases from V and 12 bases from J; junction bases left unmatched: 6. DNA of the CDR3: TGTGCCATCAGCCAGGACAGGGGGCGTGAGTACTTC. This translates into CAISQDRGREYF.

The CDR3 DNA reads TGTGCCAGCAGCCGCCAGGGACTAGCGCAACAAGAGACCCAGTACTTC. As protein: CASSRQGLAQQETQYF. The chain links TRBV9 to TRBJ2-5, with 10 bases fitting TRBD2. The germline gives CDR1 SGDLS, CDR2 YYNGEE. The CDR3 spans 16 residues. V gave up 4 bases and J gave up 2 bases; unmatched junction bases: 8.

This chain links TRBV7-8 with TRBJ2-7; D may be TRBD2 (6 bases). CDR3 size: 15 residues. Trimming shortened V by 0 bases and J by 0 bases, and 9 bases separated the two germline ends. Per germline, CDR1 SGHVS and CDR2 FQNEAQ. CDR3 DNA: TGTGCCAGCAGCTTAGCGGGGACTGGCTCCTACGAGCAGTACTTC. Amino acids: CASSLAGTGSYEQYF.

The sample holds a few counts of this clone. V usage is TRBV9 and J usage is TRBJ1-3; D perhaps matches TRBD1 (6 bases). The V end was cut by 3 bases, the J end by 0 bases, with 10 bases between. The CDR3 totals 15 residues. The germline V gene encodes CDR1 SGDLS and CDR2 YYNGEE. DNA for the CDR3: TGTGCCAGCAGCGGGGGGCAGTCCTCTGGAAACACCATATATTTT. Protein product: CASSGGQSSGNTIYF.

The rearrangement links TRBV10-3 to TRBJ2-1; weak D call: TRBD2 (5 bases). Per germline, CDR1 ENHRY and CDR2 SYGVKD. V gave up 8 bases and J gave up 0 bases, with 14 bases separating them. This CDR3 is built from 15 residues. This CDR3 is CAIGSLADSYNEQFF. The CDR3 DNA follows: TGTGCCATCGGATCCCTAGCAGACTCCTACAATGAGCAGTTCTTC.

The V and J genes are TRBV2 and TRBJ1-6, with 10 bases identical to TRBD1. This CDR3 has 17 amino acids. With 6 bases clipped from V and 6 bases from J, the junction kept 11 bases outside the gene matches. Looked up from germline, CDR1 is SNHLY and CDR2 is FYNNEI. The CDR3 is CASSSRQGAPPNSPLHF. The CDR3 nucleotides read TGTGCCAGCAGCTCACGACAGGGGGCTCCCCCTAATTCACCCCTCCACTTT.

J is TRBJ2-5 and V is TRBV5-1, with TRBD1 as a possible D gene (6 bases). Germline CDR1 is SGHRS and CDR2 is YFSETQ. The CDR3 length is 15 residues. The germline V and J ends were trimmed by 2 bases and 5 bases, with 16 bases remaining between them. DNA of the CDR3: TGCGCCAGCAGCTTTACCCCAGGGGAAAGGGAGACCCAGTACTTC. The encoded protein is CASSFTPGERETQYF.

This clone was detected once. The V call is TRBV19, the J call TRBJ2-2; D is undetermined. Deletions cut 7 bases from V and 1 base from J, with 10 bases between. CDR1 and CDR2 from the germline V gene are LNHDA and SQIVND (reference sequence). CDR3 length: 14 amino acids. CDR3 loop: CASMRQMNTGELFF. In DNA, the CDR3 is TGTGCCAGTATGAGGCAGATGAACACCGGGGAGCTGTTTTTT.

This clone was observed a handful of times. This chain's CDR3 is CASSLGGRAQYF. The DNA for the CDR3 is TGTGCCAGCAGCTTGGGAGGGCGGGCCCAGTACTTC. The V call is TRBV7-8, the J call TRBJ2-5; 7 bases are a match to TRBD2. V lost 3 bases and J lost 9; bases outside the gene matches: 4. This CDR3 spans 12 amino acids. Per germline, CDR1 SGHVS and CDR2 FQNEAQ.

This clone was picked up a small number of times. The chain combines TRBV18 with TRBJ1-1, with a possible D match to TRBD1 (6 bases). V was shortened by 4 bases and J by 4 bases, with 16 bases between the two germline ends. Germline V gene sequence: CDR1 KGHSH, CDR2 LQKENI. CDR3 size: 15 residues. The CDR3 region has the DNA TGTGCCAGCTCACGGGGGCCGACAAGAGGCACTGAAGCTTTCTTT. Encoded protein: CASSRGPTRGTEAFF.